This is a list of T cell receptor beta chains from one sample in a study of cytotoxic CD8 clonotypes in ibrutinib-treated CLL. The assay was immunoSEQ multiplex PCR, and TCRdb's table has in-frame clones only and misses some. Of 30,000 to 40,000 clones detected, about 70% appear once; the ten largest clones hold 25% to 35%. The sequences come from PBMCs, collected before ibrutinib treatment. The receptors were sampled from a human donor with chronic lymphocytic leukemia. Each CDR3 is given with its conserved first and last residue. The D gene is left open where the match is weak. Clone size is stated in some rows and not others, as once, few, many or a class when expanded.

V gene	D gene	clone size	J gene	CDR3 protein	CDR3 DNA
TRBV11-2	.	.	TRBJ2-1	CASSPRSGPYNEQFF	TGTGCCAGCAGTCCCCGCAGCGGTCCGTACAATGAGCAGTTCTTC
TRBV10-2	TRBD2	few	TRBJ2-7	CASGGLAGLSYEQYF	TGCGCCAGCGGGGGACTAGCGGGACTCTCCTACGAGCAGTACTTC
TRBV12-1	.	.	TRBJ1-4	CASSATGGCTNEKLFF	TGTGCCAGCAGCGCCACAGGGGGCTGTACTAATGAAAAACTGTTTTTT
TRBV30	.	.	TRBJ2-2	CAWSRENTGELFF	TGTGCCTGGAGTAGGGAGAACACCGGGGAGCTGTTTTTT
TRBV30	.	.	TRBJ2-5	CAWSVVVGGETQYF	TGTGCCTGGAGTGTCGTTGTTGGGGGGGAGACCCAGTACTTC
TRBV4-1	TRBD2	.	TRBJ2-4	CASSQGSGRAREDKNIQYF	TGCGCCAGCAGCCAAGGGAGCGGGAGGGCAAGGGAGGACAAAAACATTCAGTACTTC
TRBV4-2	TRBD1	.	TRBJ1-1	CASSQGRGQGKDTEAFF	TGTGCCAGCAGCCAAGGGCGAGGACAGGGAAAAGATACTGAAGCTTTCTTT
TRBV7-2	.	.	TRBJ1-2	CASSTQGGYGYTF	TGTGCCAGCAGCACGCAAGGTGGATATGGCTACACCTTC
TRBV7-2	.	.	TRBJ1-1	CASSPTALTEAFF	TGTGCCAGCAGCCCTACTGCTCTCACTGAAGCTTTCTTT
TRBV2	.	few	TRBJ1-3	CASSSNEPASGNTIYF	TGTGCCAGCAGTTCGAATGAACCGGCGTCTGGAAACACCATATATTTT
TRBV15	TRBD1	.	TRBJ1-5	CATSRQGQAGVLPQHF	TGTGCCACCAGCAGACAGGGACAGGCCGGGGTTTTGCCCCAGCATTTT
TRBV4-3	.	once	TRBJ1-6	CASSQAEGNSPLHF	TGCGCCAGCAGCCAAGCGGAAGGGAATTCACCCCTCCACTTT
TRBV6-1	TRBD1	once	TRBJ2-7	CASRGQGSYEQYF	TGTGCCAGCAGGGGACAGGGCTCCTACGAGCAGTACTTC
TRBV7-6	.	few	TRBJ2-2	CASSIQGRTGELFF	TGTGCCAGCAGCATACAGGGACGCACCGGGGAGCTGTTTTTT
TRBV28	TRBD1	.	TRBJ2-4	CASSLWDRADIQYF	TGTGCCAGCAGTTTGTGGGACAGGGCGGACATTCAGTACTTC
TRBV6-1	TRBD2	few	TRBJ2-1	CASVLAGGTIYEQFF	TGTGCCAGCGTTTTAGCGGGGGGGACTATATATGAGCAGTTCTTC
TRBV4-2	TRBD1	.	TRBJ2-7	CASSQLQQAGTGSYEQYF	TGTGCCAGCAGCCAGCTTCAGCAGGCCGGGACAGGGTCCTACGAGCAGTACTTC
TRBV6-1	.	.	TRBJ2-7	CAITQGPPTYEQYF	TGTGCCATTACACAGGGTCCCCCAACCTACGAGCAGTACTTC
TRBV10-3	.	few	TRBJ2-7	CAISESTTDDSYEQYF	TGTGCCATCAGTGAGTCGACGACGGACGACTCCTACGAGCAGTACTTC
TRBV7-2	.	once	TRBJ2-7	CASSPYTAYEQYF	TGTGCCAGCAGCCCGTACACCGCCTACGAGCAGTACTTC
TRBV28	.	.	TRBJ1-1	CASSFRGTEAFF	TGTGCCAGCAGTTTTCGGGGCACTGAAGCTTTCTTT
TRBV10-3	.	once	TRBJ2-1	CAISDSGGAHNEQFF	TGTGCCATCAGTGATTCTGGGGGGGCCCACAATGAGCAGTTCTTC
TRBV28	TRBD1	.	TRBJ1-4	CASSAWDRLNEKLFF	TGTGCCAGCAGTGCCTGGGACAGACTGAATGAAAAACTGTTTTTT
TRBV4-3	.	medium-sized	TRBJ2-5	CASSQVLSGTETQYF	TGCGCCAGCAGCCAAGTCTTGTCAGGGACGGAGACCCAGTACTTC
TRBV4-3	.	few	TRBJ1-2	CASSQEGDGLHYGYTF	TGCGCCAGCAGCCAAGAGGGGGACGGACTCCACTATGGCTACACCTTC
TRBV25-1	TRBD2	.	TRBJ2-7	CASSPPSGTSGGAGEQYF	TGTGCCAGCAGTCCCCCATCCGGGACTAGCGGGGGGGCCGGCGAGCAGTACTTC
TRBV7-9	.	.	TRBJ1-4	CASSLGAIATNEKLFF	TGTGCCAGCAGCTTAGGGGCCATTGCAACTAATGAAAAACTGTTTTTT
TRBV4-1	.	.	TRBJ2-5	CASSVQETQYF	TGCGCCAGCTCCGTACAAGAGACCCAGTACTTC